Listed here are 20 T cell receptor beta chains from one sample, sequenced in a study of blood T cell repertoires in COVID-19. Profiled with immunoSEQ multiplex PCR; TCRdb holds only in-frame clones, not every one. The data hold 18,000 or so clones, with 65% to 85% observed a single time. The sample was peripheral blood. The receptors originated from a man in his forties or fifties with active or convalescent COVID-19.

This clone turned up a few times. The rearrangement joins TRBV7-9 to TRBJ2-7; 10 bases agree with TRBD1. The CDR3 runs 16 residues. Germline lookup yields CDR1 SEHNR and CDR2 FQNEAQ (reference sequence). Unmatched junction bases numbered 9, after V lost 5 bases and J lost 2 bases. The CDR3 loop is CASSNYRDRGPYEQYF. DNA for the CDR3: TGTGCCAGCAGCAACTACCGGGACAGGGGACCCTACGAGCAGTACTTC. The full variable domain, with the rest looked up from reference TRBV7-9 and TRBJ2-7, is DTGVSQNPRHKITKRGQNVTFRCDPISEHNRLYWYRQTLGQGPEFLTYFQNEAQLEKSRLLSDRFSAERPKGSFSTLEIQRTEQGDSAMYLCASSNYRDRGPYEQYFGPGTRLTVT.

V and J are TRBV5-4 and TRBJ1-2; tentatively, D is TRBD1 (6 bases). This CDR3 spans 13 amino acids. V was shortened by 1 base and J by 4 bases, with 8 bases between the two germline ends. CDR1 and CDR2 from the germline V gene are SGHNT and YYREEE (reference sequence). CDR3 nucleotides: TGTGCCAGCAGCTTGACAGGGAGCTATGGCTACACCTTC. This sequence encodes CASSLTGSYGYTF.

V gene TRBV20-1 combines with J gene TRBJ2-1; D might be TRBD1 (5 bases). Germline CDR1 is DFQATT and CDR2 is SNEGSKA (reference sequence). The CDR3 loop spans 11 amino acids. Deletions cut 2 bases from V and 7 bases from J, with 6 bases between. CDR3 amino acids: CSARRTNEQFF. The CDR3 coding sequence is TGCAGTGCTAGAAGGACAAATGAGCAGTTCTTC.

This clone has just a few counts. V is TRBV19 and J is TRBJ2-5, with TRBD1 as a possible D gene (6 bases). CDR1 LNHDA and CDR2 SQIVND come from the germline V gene (reference sequence). Trimming shortened V by 5 bases and J by 6 bases, and 16 bases separated the two germline ends. This CDR3 has 14 residues. This chain's CDR3 is CASSVQGYGQTQYF. The CDR3 DNA follows: TGTGCCAGTAGTGTACAGGGATACGGGCAGACCCAGTACTTC.

The count of this clone is one. The V call is TRBV7-2, the J call TRBJ2-7, with D maybe TRBD1 (5 bases). Trimming pared 8 bases from V and 2 bases from J, leaving 10 bases between. In germline, CDR1 is SGHTA, CDR2 FQGNSA. This CDR3 is built from 12 residues. CDR3 DNA sequence: TGTGCCAGCGGACAAGGGGCCTACGAGCAGTACTTC. Translation gives CASGQGAYEQYF.

This clone was observed a single time. The chain carries TRBV11-2 and TRBJ2-5; 13 nucleotides align to TRBD2. Germline V CDR1 and CDR2: SGHAT, FQNNGV. With 5 bases clipped from V and 0 bases from J, the junction kept 6 bases outside the gene matches. This CDR3 comprises 17 residues. The DNA for the CDR3 is TGTGCCAGCAGCCCACTAGCGGGGGGGTGGTACCAAGAGACCCAGTACTTC. It translates to CASSPLAGGWYQETQYF.

J is TRBJ1-4 and V is TRBV5-1; TRBD1 matches at 7 bases. Germline CDR1 reads SGHRS; CDR2 reads YFSETQ. The CDR3 extends over 15 amino acids. Unmatched junction bases numbered 4, after V lost 3 bases and J lost 2 bases. The CDR3 nucleotides are TGCGCCAGCAGCTCAGGACAGGTTACTAATGAAAAACTGTTTTTT. This translates into CASSSGQVTNEKLFF.

This rearrangement joins TRBV7-9 to TRBJ2-7; 10 bases are a match to TRBD1. Looked up from germline, CDR1 is SEHNR and CDR2 is FQNEAQ (reference sequence). The CDR3 extends over 14 amino acids. Germline trimming cut 5 bases from V and 3 bases from J; bases unmatched to any gene: 4. The CDR3 region is CASSLDRGLYEQYF. CDR3 sequence (DNA): TGTGCCAGCAGCCTAGACAGGGGGCTCTACGAGCAGTACTTC.

The table lists this clone with a count of one. The sample has other DNA sequences that encode this CDR3 too. The V gene is TRBV5-6, the J gene TRBJ2-7; TRBD1 agrees at 12 bases. The CDR3 has 13 residues. V lost 3 bases and J lost 7; bases outside the gene matches: 2. From germline, CDR1 is SGHDT and CDR2 YYEEEE. Here the CDR3 DNA reads TGTGCCAGCAGCTGGGACAGGGGGCGAGAGCAGTACTTC. Its protein is CASSWDRGREQYF. Combining the CDR3 with reference TRBV5-6 and TRBJ2-7 gives the whole variable domain DAGVTQSPTHLIKTRGQQVTLRCSPKSGHDTVSWYQQALGQGPQFIFQYYEEEERQRGNFPDRFSGHQFPNYSSELNVNALLLGDSALYLCASSWDRGREQYFGPGTRLTVT.

The gene calls are TRBV11-2 and TRBJ1-2; D not resolved. V was cut by 3 bases and J by 7 bases, with 12 bases left in between. The CDR3 covers 13 residues. CDR1 SGHAT and CDR2 FQNNGV come from the germline V gene. The DNA of the CDR3 is TGTGCCAGCAGCTTCGATCCGAGAGGTGGCTACACCTTC. Protein sequence: CASSFDPRGGYTF.

The chain uses TRBV6-1 and TRBJ1-6, with TRBD1 as a possible D gene (5 bases). Germline CDR1 reads MNHNS; CDR2 reads SASEGT. The CDR3 is 15 residues long. Trimming took 1 base from V and 7 from J, leaving 11 bases between them. The CDR3: CASSEGQGRNSPLHF. The CDR3 DNA sequence: TGTGCCAGCAGTGAAGGCCAGGGTCGGAATTCACCCCTCCACTTT.

The chain carries TRBV5-4 and TRBJ2-2; 7 bases map to TRBD2. V shed 0 bases and J 4 bases; nucleotides not matched to a gene: 9. The CDR3 spans 17 residues. In germline, CDR1 is SGHNT, CDR2 YYREEE (reference sequence). CDR3 nucleotides: TGTGCCAGCAGCTTGGAAAAAGGGACTAAGGGCACCGGGGAGCTGTTTTTT. Residues: CASSLEKGTKGTGELFF.

The J gene is TRBJ1-3, the V gene TRBV6-5, with D possibly TRBD1 on 5 matching bases. CDR3 length: 14 residues. Trimming removed 2 bases at V and 4 bases at J, with 9 bases between. Germline V gene lookup returns CDR1 MNHEY and CDR2 SVGAGI. For the CDR3, the DNA is TGTGCCAGCAGTTACAGGGGTTCAGGAAACACCATATATTTT. Translated: CASSYRGSGNTIYF.

The table lists this clone with a count of one. The chain links TRBV27 to TRBJ2-5; 7 nucleotides align to TRBD2. Germline trimming cut 8 bases from V and 3 bases from J; bases unmatched to any gene: 9. Germline V gives CDR1 MNHEY, CDR2 SMNVEV (reference sequence). CDR3 length: 14 amino acids. The CDR3 DNA reads as TGTGCCAGCGCACCCGGCGGGAGTGAAGAGACCCAGTACTTC. Translated, it gives CASAPGGSEETQYF.

This clone appeared a single time. The chain recombines TRBV18 with TRBJ2-1; 7 bases are shared with TRBD2. Germline assignment: CDR1 KGHSH and CDR2 LQKENI. V was clipped by 3 bases and J by 6 bases; unmatched bases: 17. The CDR3 is made up of 18 amino acids. In nucleotides, the CDR3 is TGTGCCAGCTCACCCGGGACGGGAGGAGCCGCTCGGGGCAATGAGCAGTTCTTC. Translating it yields CASSPGTGGAARGNEQFF.

This chain joins TRBV9 and TRBJ2-1; TRBD2 aligns across 7 bases. Trimming removed 0 bases from V and 6 bases from J; junction bases left unmatched: 6. The V gene's germline CDR1 is SGDLS and CDR2 YYNGEE. The CDR3 loop spans 15 amino acids. The chain's CDR3 is CASSVAASGFNEQFF. CDR3 in DNA: TGTGCCAGCAGCGTAGCGGCTAGCGGTTTCAATGAGCAGTTCTTC.

This chain links TRBV21-1 with TRBJ1-2. TRBV21-1 is given as a pseudogene. This CDR3 has 17 residues. CDR3: CASSQHLRPGGGYGYTF. The DNA of the CDR3 is TGTGCCAGCAGCCAACACCTTCGTCCAGGAGGAGGTTATGGCTACACCTTC.

The J gene is TRBJ2-3, the V gene TRBV7-6; TRBD2 matches 7 bases. Unmatched junction bases numbered 4, after V lost 1 base and J lost 3 bases. The CDR3 covers 15 residues. In germline, CDR1 is SGHVS, CDR2 FNYEAQ. CDR3 region: CASSLGTSRTDTQYF. Here the CDR3 DNA reads TGTGCCAGCAGCTTAGGGACTAGTCGAACAGATACGCAGTATTTT.

In this sample, this clone is medium-sized (0.01 to 0.1%). This chain uses TRBV4-3 with TRBJ1-1; D possibly corresponds to TRBD1 (5 bases). Germline-derived CDR1 and CDR2 are LGHNA and YSLEER. Between the trimmed V and J ends, which lost 0 bases and 7 bases, there was a span of 12 bases. The CDR3 contains 14 residues. The CDR3 nucleotides are TGCGCCAGCAGCCAAGAATCCTCAGGGCTTGAAGCTTTCTTT. It codes for CASSQESSGLEAFF.

V is TRBV2 and J is TRBJ1-6, with 8 bases matching TRBD1. V was clipped by 3 bases and J by 0 bases; unmatched bases: 4. The CDR3 runs 17 residues. Germline V gene sequence: CDR1 SNHLY, CDR2 FYNNEI. This CDR3 is CASSDRQGSSYNSPLHF. The DNA of the CDR3 is TGTGCCAGCAGTGACAGACAGGGGAGCTCCTATAATTCACCCCTCCACTTT.